The source of this T cell receptor beta chain is a study of T cells in Graves' hyperthyroidism and ophthalmopathy (dated by TCRdb to about 2019). Turning to the overall study: Peripheral blood was collected at initial diagnosis, before any treatment. The roughly 94 discovery patients were randomly divided into training and test sets at a 7:3 ratio. Thyroid tissue and blood T-cell repertoires from roughly six Graves' hyperthyroidism patients were also compared in the study. Prospective prediction of ophthalmopathy was tested in an independent validation cohort of fewer than 20 hyperthyroidism patients and approximately 17 patients who later progressed to ophthalmopathy. To identify distinguishing TCR V-J signatures, a discovery cohort of some 100 patients was used, comprising 43 with Graves' ophthalmopathy and around 60 with stable Graves' hyperthyroidism. TCR Vbeta CDR3 sequencing of 130 to 150 peripheral blood samples (under 45 ophthalmopathy, roughly 74 hyperthyroidism and roughly 17 progressor patients) is reported in the paper. After blood sampling, hyperthyroidism patients were treated with methimazole at a starting dose of 30 mg daily, and ophthalmopathy patients were treated with high-dose intravenous methylprednisolone. The paper's findings and limits, for the study overall: Sample size was not statistically predetermined, and blinding of investigators to group allocation was not performed. In validation, progression to ophthalmopathy was predicted by the model with approximately 67% sensitivity and around 75% specificity, a median of approximately 6.5 months before onset. A model built on a 13 V-J signature distinguished ophthalmopathy from stable hyperthyroidism, reaching about 89% sensitivity and 81% to 83% specificity in cross-validation and 80%/75% in testing. Most expanded thyroid clonotypes (frequency above 0.001) were also found in blood, which suggests that blood repertoires may mirror thyroid immune responses.

Inclusive of the bounding cysteine and phenylalanine, the CDR3 is 11 residues long. Of all the DNA, just the CDR3 is kept, 33 bases in frame from base 1. CDR1 is given as MGHDK and CDR2 as SYGVNS, both from the germline V gene. Relative to germline, V is 3 bases shorter and J is 10 bases shorter, with 7 bases between their ends. TCR beta CDR3 regions were amplified from RNA transcripts. The TCR CDR3 was subjected to a first round of RT-PCR using the HTBI primer set and the Qiagen OneStep RT-PCR kit. A second multiplex PCR round built the libraries, followed by size selection and purification. Paired-end sequencing of the libraries was performed with 100 bp reads on an Illumina HiSeq2000. The paper's data handling went like this. Raw data were processed with SOAPnuke, discarding reads with adapters, uncalled bases, mean Phred below 15, or no exact constant-primer or identifier match. COPE v1.2.5 was used to merge high-quality paired reads, and clonotypes were defined as unique nucleotide sequences. Clonotypes were aligned to IMGT TRBV, TRBD and TRBJ reference segments using MiTCR v1.1. Only V-J combinations with frequency above 0.0001, covering roughly 99% of repertoires, were analysed. The TCS score was defined as F50 (clonal expansion) divided by E x V (chaos), with BLOSUM62-based TCRdist calculated between CDR3 peptides within each V-J. Welch's t-statistics and random forest reduced 514 V-J features to around 14, which were used in a naive Bayes classifier (R e1071). Starting from the raw public reads, TCRdb applied fastp trimming at Q25, assembled clones with MiXCR and retained in-frame beta chains. Under each unique CDR3 protein, matching rows form one entry showing the most common genes and DNA. These V and J calls derive from TCRdb rather than the authors' analysis. Present in this sample are some 400,000 distinct CDR3 sequences, 14% of which were seen just once. The top ten clonotypes cover 11% of the sample.

As for this clonotype: Its antigen remains unidentified. It has no much larger one-base neighbor in the sample; base qualities were not kept.

Stable Graves' hyperthyroidism was defined as no progression to ophthalmopathy during 18 months of follow-up. Hyperthyroidism patients were newly diagnosed, had a disease duration of under 2 months, and were aged 18 to 65 years. Any patient with an uncontrolled infection, another autoimmune disease, pregnancy or lactation was excluded. Diagnoses relied on clinical symptoms, serum thyroxine and TRAb, thyroid ultrasound and orbital computed tomography. PBMCs were isolated from 10 ml of fresh peripheral blood by Ficoll-Paque density gradient centrifugation. Total RNA was extracted with Trizol reagent, and quality was checked on an Agilent 2100 Bioanalyzer.

Material: blood. This clonotype was obtained from a woman aged 55 to 70 with Graves' hyperthyroidism. The rearrangement joined TRBV25-1 to TRBJ2-1, with the D gene uncertain. The DNA is TGTGCCAGCAGTGAGATCGGCGAGCAGTTCTTC. Its protein reads: CASSEIGEQFF.